Listed below are T cell receptor beta chains from one sample, sequenced in a study of technical replicates of blood from four donors. Assay: immunoSEQ multiplex PCR; the TCRdb copy retains only in-frame clones and omits some. The sample includes about 82,000 clones, 96% of them seen just once. The sample comprised T cells isolated from PBMCs. The receptors derive from a human donor in good health. Both conserved end residues are part of each CDR3. Some rows have no size entry. The others give once, few or many, or a class for an expanded clone.

NA | TRBV11-3 | CASSSGTAVFWQYF
NA | TRBV6-5 | CASSSLAGGVGEQYF
NA | TRBV5-1 | CASSLVVDGELFF
NA | TRBV27 | CASSLGSGADTQYF
NA | TRBV11-2 | CASSFQDASYEQYF
NA | TRBV9 | CASSVESRVETQYF
NA | TRBV27 | CASTGYPSYGYTF
NA | TRBV6-5 | CASSYNTGGPEAFF
NA | TRBV30 | CAWQGFRTEAFF
NA | TRBV28 | CASSLETGRNSPLHF
NA | TRBV7-3 | CASSSTGTGVYEQYF
NA | TRBV7-6 | CASSPPSGIKRETQYF
NA | TRBV27 | CASSLWTGPDYNEQFF
NA | TRBV4-2 | CASSLEGGSAEEKLFF
once | TRBV12-5 | CASGLGKTGGGETQYF
NA | TRBV19 | CASSPLAGGRYNEQFF
NA | TRBV30 | CAWTYTSSHTDTQYF
NA | TRBV9 | CASSVVTGGAAYNEQFF
NA | TRBV6-5 | CASSYKGDFYEQYF
NA | TRBV30 | CAWYHRLATADEQFF
NA | TRBV27 | CASGGVEPQHF
NA | TRBV9 | CASSLTGRNTEAFF
NA | TRBV2 | CASTGGRVGNQPQHF
NA | TRBV6-1 | CASRNRGLRDEQYF
NA | TRBV12-2 | CASRPITDRVHTGELFF
NA | TRBV7-2 | CASSLDRGPRGYTF
NA | TRBV5-4 | CASSLASGYTDTQYF
NA | TRBV29-1 | CSHTTGTTDTQYF
NA | TRBV7-9 | CASSLRTGVESYEQYF
NA | TRBV5-1 | CASSLQNEKLFF
NA | TRBV4-3 | CASSQDMRGFNEQFF